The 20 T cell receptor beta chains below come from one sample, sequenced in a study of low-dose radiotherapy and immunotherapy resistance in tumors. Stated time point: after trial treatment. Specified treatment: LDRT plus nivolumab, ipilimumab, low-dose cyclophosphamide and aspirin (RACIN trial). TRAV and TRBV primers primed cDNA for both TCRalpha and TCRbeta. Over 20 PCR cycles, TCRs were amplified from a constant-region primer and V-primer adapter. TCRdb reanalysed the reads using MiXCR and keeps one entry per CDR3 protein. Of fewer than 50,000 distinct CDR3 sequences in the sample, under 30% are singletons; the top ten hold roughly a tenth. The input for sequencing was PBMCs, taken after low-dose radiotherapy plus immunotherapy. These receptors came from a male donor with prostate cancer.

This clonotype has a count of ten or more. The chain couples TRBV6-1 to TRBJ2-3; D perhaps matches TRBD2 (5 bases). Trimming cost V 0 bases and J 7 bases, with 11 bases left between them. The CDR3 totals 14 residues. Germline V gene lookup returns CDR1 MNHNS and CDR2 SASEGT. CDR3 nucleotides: TGTGCCAGCAGTGAAGCGCGGGTTGAGTATACGCAGTATTTT. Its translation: CASSEARVEYTQYF.

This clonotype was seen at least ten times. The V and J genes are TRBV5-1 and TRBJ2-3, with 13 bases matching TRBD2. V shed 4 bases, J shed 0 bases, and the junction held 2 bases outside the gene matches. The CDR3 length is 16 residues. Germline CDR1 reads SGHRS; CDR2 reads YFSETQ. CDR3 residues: CASSPGLAGSTDTQYF. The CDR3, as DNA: TGCGCCAGCAGCCCGGGACTAGCGGGGAGCACAGATACGCAGTATTTT.

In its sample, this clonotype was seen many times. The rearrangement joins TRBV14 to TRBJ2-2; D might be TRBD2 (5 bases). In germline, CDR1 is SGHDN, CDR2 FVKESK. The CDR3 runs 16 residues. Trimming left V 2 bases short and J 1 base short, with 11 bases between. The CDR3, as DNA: TGTGCCAGCAGCCAATATCAAGGGAGGAACACCGGGGAGCTGTTTTTT. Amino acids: CASSQYQGRNTGELFF.

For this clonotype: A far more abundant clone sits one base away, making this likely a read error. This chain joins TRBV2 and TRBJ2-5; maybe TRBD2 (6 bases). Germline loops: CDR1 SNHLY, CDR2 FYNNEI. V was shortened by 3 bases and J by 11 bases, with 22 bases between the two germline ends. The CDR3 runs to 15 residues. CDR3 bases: TGTGCCAGCAGTGACGTGGGGGGATTGGGCAATGAGCAGTACTTC. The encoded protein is CASSDVGGLGNEQYF.

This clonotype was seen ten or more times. CDR3 protein: CASSIDSNEQFF. CDR3 DNA: TGTGCCAGCAGTATCGACAGCAATGAGCAGTTCTTC. V is TRBV6-2 or TRBV6-3 and J is TRBJ2-1; D might be TRBD1 (5 bases). This CDR3 is 12 amino acids long. In germline, CDR1 is MNHEY, CDR2 SVGEGT. Trimming removed 5 bases from V and 6 bases from J, with 8 bases in between.

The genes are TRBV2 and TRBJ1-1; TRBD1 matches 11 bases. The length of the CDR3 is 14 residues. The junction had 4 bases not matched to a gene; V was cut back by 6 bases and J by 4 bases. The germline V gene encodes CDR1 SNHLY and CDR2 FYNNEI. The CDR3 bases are TGTGCCAGCAGGCGGACAGGGGGCATCACTGAAGCTTTCTTT. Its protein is CASRRTGGITEAFF.

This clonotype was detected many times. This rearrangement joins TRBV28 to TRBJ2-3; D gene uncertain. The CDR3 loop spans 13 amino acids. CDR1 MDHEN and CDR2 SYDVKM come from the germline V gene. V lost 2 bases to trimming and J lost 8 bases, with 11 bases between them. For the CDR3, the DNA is TGTGCCAGCAGTTTAAACCCCGCTCGTACGCAGTATTTT. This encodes CASSLNPARTQYF. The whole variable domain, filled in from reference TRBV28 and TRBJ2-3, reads DVKVTQSSRYLVKRTGEKVFLECVQDMDHENMFWYRQDPGLGLRLIYFSYDVKMKEKGDIPEGYSVSREKKERFSLILESASTNQTSMYLCASSLNPARTQYFGPGTRLTVL.

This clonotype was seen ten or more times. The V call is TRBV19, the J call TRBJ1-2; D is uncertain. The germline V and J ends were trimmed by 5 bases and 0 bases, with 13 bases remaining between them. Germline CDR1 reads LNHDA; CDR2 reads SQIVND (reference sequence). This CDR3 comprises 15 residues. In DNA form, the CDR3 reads TGTGCCAGTAGTCCCCTATCAGCGGCTAACTATGGCTACACCTTC. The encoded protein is CASSPLSAANYGYTF.

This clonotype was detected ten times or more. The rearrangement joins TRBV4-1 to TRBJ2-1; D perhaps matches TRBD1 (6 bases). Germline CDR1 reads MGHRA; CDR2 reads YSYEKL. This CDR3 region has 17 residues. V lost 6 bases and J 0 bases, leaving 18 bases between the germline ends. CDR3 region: CASSPRWGRSSYNEQFF. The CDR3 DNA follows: TGCGCCAGCAGTCCACGGTGGGGGCGGAGCTCCTACAATGAGCAGTTCTTC.

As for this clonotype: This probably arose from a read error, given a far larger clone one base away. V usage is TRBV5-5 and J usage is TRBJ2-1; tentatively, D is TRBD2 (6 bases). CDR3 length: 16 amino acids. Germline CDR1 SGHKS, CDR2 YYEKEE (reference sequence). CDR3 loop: CVSSPWEAGLRNEQFF. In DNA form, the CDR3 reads TGTGTCAGCAGCCCCTGGGAAGCGGGCCTACGCAATGAGCAGTTCTTC.

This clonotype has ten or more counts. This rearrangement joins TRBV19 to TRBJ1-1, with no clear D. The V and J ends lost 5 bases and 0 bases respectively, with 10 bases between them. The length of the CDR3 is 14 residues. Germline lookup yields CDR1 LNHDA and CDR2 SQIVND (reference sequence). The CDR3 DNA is TGTGCCAGTAGTCCGGTTTCTTTGAACACTGAAGCTTTCTTT. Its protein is CASSPVSLNTEAFF.

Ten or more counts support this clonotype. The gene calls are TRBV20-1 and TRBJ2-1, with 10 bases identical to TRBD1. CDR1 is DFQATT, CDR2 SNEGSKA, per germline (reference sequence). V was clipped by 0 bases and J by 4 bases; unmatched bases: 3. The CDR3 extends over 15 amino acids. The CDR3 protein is CSARDPGQGYNEQFF. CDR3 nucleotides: TGCAGTGCTAGAGATCCGGGACAGGGGTACAATGAGCAGTTCTTC.

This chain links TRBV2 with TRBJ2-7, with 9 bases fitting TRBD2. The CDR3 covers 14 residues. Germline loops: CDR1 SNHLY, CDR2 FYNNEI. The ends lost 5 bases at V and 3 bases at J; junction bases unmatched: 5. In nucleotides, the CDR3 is TGTGCCAGCAGTTTTAGCGGGGGTTACTACGAGCAGTACTTC. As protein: CASSFSGGYYEQYF.

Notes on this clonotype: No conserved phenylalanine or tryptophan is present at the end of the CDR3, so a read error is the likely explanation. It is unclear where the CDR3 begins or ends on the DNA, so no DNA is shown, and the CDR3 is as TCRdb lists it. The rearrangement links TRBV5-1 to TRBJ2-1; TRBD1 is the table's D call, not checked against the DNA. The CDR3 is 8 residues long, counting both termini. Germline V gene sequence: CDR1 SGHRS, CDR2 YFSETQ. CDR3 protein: CASSMLGQ.

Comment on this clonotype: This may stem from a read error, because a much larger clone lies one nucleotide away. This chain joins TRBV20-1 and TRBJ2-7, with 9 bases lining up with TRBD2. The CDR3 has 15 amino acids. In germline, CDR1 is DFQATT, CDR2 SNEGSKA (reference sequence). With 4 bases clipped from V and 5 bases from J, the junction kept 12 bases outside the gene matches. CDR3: CSATSKLAGINEQYF. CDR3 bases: TGCAGTGCTACTAGCAAACTAGCGGGTATCAACGAGCAGTACTTC.

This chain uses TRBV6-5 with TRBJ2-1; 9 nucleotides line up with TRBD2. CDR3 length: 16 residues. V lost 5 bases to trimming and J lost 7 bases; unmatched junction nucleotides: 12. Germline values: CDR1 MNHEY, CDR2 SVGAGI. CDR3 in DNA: TGTGCCAGCAGTACATCTAGCGGGATTGGGGATAATGAGCAGTTCTTC. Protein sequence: CASSTSSGIGDNEQFF.

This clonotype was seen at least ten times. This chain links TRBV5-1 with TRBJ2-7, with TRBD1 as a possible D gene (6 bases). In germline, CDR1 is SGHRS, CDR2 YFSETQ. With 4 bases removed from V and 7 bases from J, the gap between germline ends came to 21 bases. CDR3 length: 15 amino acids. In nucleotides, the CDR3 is TGCGCCAGCAGCCCTTACCGGGACACCCAAAGGGAGCAGTACTTC. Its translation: CASSPYRDTQREQYF.

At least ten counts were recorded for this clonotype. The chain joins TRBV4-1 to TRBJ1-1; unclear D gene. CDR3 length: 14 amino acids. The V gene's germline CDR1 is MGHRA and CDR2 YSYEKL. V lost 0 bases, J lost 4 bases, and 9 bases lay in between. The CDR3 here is CASSQDNLPTEAFF. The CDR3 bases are TGCGCCAGCAGCCAAGATAACCTTCCCACTGAAGCTTTCTTT.

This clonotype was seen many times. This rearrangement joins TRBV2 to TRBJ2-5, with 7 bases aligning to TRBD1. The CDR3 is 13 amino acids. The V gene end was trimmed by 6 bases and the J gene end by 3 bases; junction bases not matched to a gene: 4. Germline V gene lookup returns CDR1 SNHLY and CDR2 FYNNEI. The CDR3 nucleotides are TGTGCCAGCAGACTCGACAGGGAAGAGACCCAGTACTTC. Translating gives CASRLDREETQYF.

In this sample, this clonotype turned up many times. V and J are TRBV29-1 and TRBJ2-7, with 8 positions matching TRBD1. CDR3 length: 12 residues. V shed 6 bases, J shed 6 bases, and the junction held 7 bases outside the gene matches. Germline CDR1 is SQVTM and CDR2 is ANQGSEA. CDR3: CSVGTQGGEQYF. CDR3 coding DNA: TGCAGCGTGGGAACACAGGGGGGCGAGCAGTACTTC.